What follows are 29 T cell receptor beta chains derived from one specimen sequenced in a study of blood T cells in healthy people across ages. Then a second PCR, running roughly 6 to 11 cycles, was carried out with a sample-barcoded 5' primer and a J-beta primer mix. In TCRdb, the 5' RACE reads were re-called with MiXCR into one record per CDR3 protein. The sample lists 1.4 million or so distinct CDR3 sequences, around 40% occurring once. Sequencing was performed on blood. These receptor sequences come from a woman under 30 in good health.

Ten or more counts support this clonotype. V gene TRBV28 combines with J gene TRBJ2-7; TRBD1 might be the D (5 bases). The CDR3 contains 13 residues. The V end was cut by 4 bases, the J end by 2 bases, with 9 bases between. Germline loops: CDR1 MDHEN, CDR2 SYDVKM. The CDR3 DNA reads as TGTGCCAGCAGTTCCGGACACACCTACGAGCAGTACTTC. The encoded protein is CASSSGHTYEQYF.

This clonotype occurred a few times. The CDR3 coding sequence is TGTGCCAGCAGTTACGGGTACAATGAGCAGTACTTC. Its protein product is CASSYGYNEQYF. The chain combines TRBV6-5 with TRBJ2-5; unclear D gene. V was clipped by 2 bases and J by 11 bases, with 12 bases between them. The V gene's germline CDR1 is MNHEY and CDR2 SVGAGI. The CDR3 covers 12 residues.

V usage is TRBV20-1 and J usage is TRBJ2-5; 8 bases agree with TRBD2. Germline CDR1 DFQATT, CDR2 SNEGSKA (reference sequence). The CDR3 loop spans 16 amino acids. The V segment lost 0 bases and the J segment 4 bases; nucleotides outside the gene matches: 10. CDR3 bases: TGCAGTGCTAGAGATTCGACGGGGGGGCAGATAGAGACCCAGTACTTC. Translated: CSARDSTGGQIETQYF.

This clonotype was observed a handful of times. The CDR3 DNA is TGTGCCAGCAGCTTAGCATTCAGGGATTTGGTCTCCTACGAGCAGTACTTC. Amino acid sequence: CASSLAFRDLVSYEQYF. This chain joins TRBV7-2 and TRBJ2-7; tentative D call: TRBD1 (5 bases). V was trimmed by 0 bases and J by 0 bases, leaving 15 bases between them. The CDR3 extends over 17 amino acids. Germline values: CDR1 SGHTA, CDR2 FQGNSA. The variable domain in full, with the rest retrieved from reference TRBV7-2 and TRBJ2-7, is GAGVSQSPSNKVTEKGKDVELRCDPISGHTALYWYRQSLGQGLEFLIYFQGNSAPDKSGLPSDRFSAERTGGSVSTLTIQRTQQEDSAVYLCASSLAFRDLVSYEQYFGPGTRLTVT.

This clonotype was counted only a few times. The chain joins TRBV29-1 to TRBJ1-5; D gene uncertain. Trimming took 0 bases from V and 2 from J, leaving 8 bases between them. Germline CDR1 is SQVTM and CDR2 is ANQGSEA. The CDR3 totals 14 residues. CDR3 sequence (DNA): TGCAGCGTTGAAGAGGGCGGGGGCAATCAGCCCCAGCATTTT. It yields the protein CSVEEGGGNQPQHF.

This clonotype was recorded many times. V gene TRBV10-3 combines with J gene TRBJ2-3; D ambiguous. This CDR3 contains 14 residues. V lost 0 bases to trimming and J lost 3 bases, with 7 bases between them. From germline, CDR1 is ENHRY and CDR2 SYGVKD. The CDR3 sequence: CAISESFLTDTQYF. The CDR3 DNA follows: TGTGCCATCAGTGAGTCTTTCCTTACAGATACGCAGTATTTT.

This chain connects TRBV12-3 or TRBV12-4 to TRBJ1-5; D unclear. The V end lost 6 bases, the J end lost 1 base, and 13 bases lay between the germline ends. CDR3 length equals 15 residues. CDR3 region: CASSRGGMSNQPQHF. In nucleotides, the CDR3 is TGTGCCAGCAGCCGCGGCGGTATGAGCAATCAGCCCCAGCATTTT.

As regards this clonotype: Compared with germline, one end of the junction differs, possibly owing to a read error. CDR3 loop: CASGQPTGRVSYNEQFF. The DNA for the CDR3 is TGCGCCAGCGGCCAACCAACAGGCAGGGTCTCCTACAATGAGCAGTTCTTC. This chain links TRBV4-1 with TRBJ2-1, with D possibly TRBD1 on 5 matching bases. Germline V gene sequence: CDR1 MGHRA, CDR2 YSYEKL. This CDR3 contains 17 residues.

The sample holds a few counts of this clonotype. V and J are TRBV11-2 and TRBJ1-6; D is unresolved. The CDR3 loop spans 18 amino acids. V was pared by 3 bases and J by 3 bases, with 18 bases between. The germline V gene has CDR1 SGHAT and CDR2 FQNNGV. CDR3 coding DNA: TGTGCCAGCAGCTTGACGGCCCCGATGCAGTTCTATAATTCACCCCTCCACTTT. Amino acids: CASSLTAPMQFYNSPLHF. Combining the CDR3 with reference TRBV11-2 and TRBJ1-6 gives the whole variable domain EAGVAQSPRYKIIEKRQSVAFWCNPISGHATLYWYQQILGQGPKLLIQFQNNGVVDDSQLPKDRFSAERLKGVDSTLKIQPAKLEDSAVYLCASSLTAPMQFYNSPLHFGNGTRLTVT.

The chain employs TRBV7-9 and TRBJ2-1; perhaps TRBD2 as D (6 bases). The CDR3 sequence is 15 residues long. Per the germline V gene, CDR1 is SEHNR and CDR2 is FQNEAQ (reference sequence). Trimming took 7 bases from V and 6 from J, leaving 19 bases between them. As DNA, the CDR3 is TGTGCCAGCACTGGGTGGCGGGACCTCGTCAATGAGCAGTTCTTC. As protein: CASTGWRDLVNEQFF.

This rearrangement joins TRBV6-2 or TRBV6-3 to TRBJ2-3, with D hard to call. The length of the CDR3 is 16 residues. Germline V gene lookup returns CDR1 MNHEY and CDR2 SVGEGT. V shed 2 bases and J shed 8 bases, with 20 bases lying between them. The CDR3 bases are TGTGCCAGCAGTTACGGCGGCCCCCGACTGTCTGCTACGCAGTATTTT. Translating gives CASSYGGPRLSATQYF.

This clonotype was counted a few times. V and J are TRBV15 and TRBJ2-7; maybe TRBD2 (7 bases). Germline loops: CDR1 LNHNV, CDR2 YYDKDF (reference sequence). The germline V and J ends were trimmed by 0 bases and 3 bases, with 15 bases remaining between them. The CDR3 length is 16 residues. The CDR3 is CATSRDPRGRVYEQYF. In DNA, the CDR3 is TGTGCCACCAGCAGAGATCCTAGGGGGAGGGTCTACGAGCAGTACTTC.

The chain employs TRBV27 and TRBJ2-3; D is unclear. This CDR3 comprises 15 residues. The germline V gene has CDR1 MNHEY and CDR2 SMNVEV (reference sequence). Trimming pared 9 bases from V and 0 bases from J, leaving 16 bases between. The DNA for the CDR3 is TGTGCCAGTCAACATTGGGGTGCTAGCACAGATACGCAGTATTTT. It codes for CASQHWGASTDTQYF.

This clonotype was seen only a few times. The chain combines TRBV30 with TRBJ1-5; D is undetermined. The CDR3 contains 13 residues. The germline CDR1 and CDR2 sequences are GTSNPN and SVGIG (reference sequence). V shed 2 bases and J shed 5 bases, with 10 bases lying between them. The CDR3 sequence is CAWSSAVYQPQHF. In DNA, the CDR3 is TGTGCCTGGAGTAGCGCAGTTTATCAGCCCCAGCATTTT.

The table lists this clonotype with a few counts. The chain combines TRBV28 with TRBJ2-1, with no clear D. Germline CDR1 and CDR2: MDHEN and SYDVKM. The CDR3 totals 15 residues. The germline V and J ends were trimmed by 6 bases and 6 bases, with 18 bases remaining between them. Here the CDR3 DNA reads TGTGCCAGCAGCTACGGCAATGTGGGCATCAATGAGCAGTTCTTC. It specifies CASSYGNVGINEQFF.

The chain recombines TRBV14 with TRBJ2-5, with D possibly TRBD1 on 5 matching bases. This CDR3 has 15 amino acids. Trimming stripped 4 bases from V and 1 base from J, with 13 bases between. Looked up from germline, CDR1 is SGHDN and CDR2 is FVKESK. The CDR3 nucleotides are TGTGCCAGCAGCCGTCAGGGCTTAACCCAAGAGACCCAGTACTTC. This sequence encodes CASSRQGLTQETQYF.

This clonotype has just a few counts. The chain joins TRBV25-1 to TRBJ1-4, with no clear D. This CDR3 spans 16 amino acids. V gave up 3 bases and J gave up 8 bases, with 19 bases separating them. In germline, CDR1 is MGHDK, CDR2 SYGVNS. The CDR3 loop is CASSESSTGFSEKLFF. The CDR3 region has the DNA TGTGCCAGCAGTGAGTCAAGTACGGGATTCTCAGAAAAACTGTTTTTT.

The J gene is TRBJ1-6, the V gene TRBV20-1; unclear D gene. The V gene lost 3 bases and the J gene lost 1 base, with 13 bases spanning the gap. Germline CDR1 is DFQATT and CDR2 is SNEGSKA (reference sequence). The CDR3 is 16 amino acids. Written as DNA, the CDR3 is TGCAGTGCTAGGAACTATCGCCAGTCCTATAATTCACCCCTCCACTTT. Protein: CSARNYRQSYNSPLHF.

This clonotype was found a few times. The V call is TRBV20-1, the J call TRBJ1-1; D is unresolved. CDR3 size: 14 residues. V was pared by 6 bases and J by 7 bases, with 21 bases between. Germline V gives CDR1 DFQATT, CDR2 SNEGSKA (reference sequence). The CDR3 here is CSAPKPGFGNEAFF. CDR3 bases: TGCAGTGCCCCCAAACCGGGTTTTGGCAATGAAGCTTTCTTT.

The rearrangement joins TRBV20-1 to TRBJ1-2, with D unclear. The CDR3 sequence is 13 residues long. V gave up 8 bases and J gave up 0 bases, with 13 bases separating them. From germline, CDR1 is DFQATT and CDR2 SNEGSKA (reference sequence). The CDR3 DNA reads TGCAGTACAAAAACAGTTACTAACTATGGCTACACCTTC. Its protein is CSTKTVTNYGYTF.

The sample holds a few counts of this clonotype. This rearrangement joins TRBV20-1 to TRBJ2-2; 14 bases line up with TRBD2. Trimming at V came to 6 bases and at J to 7 bases, leaving 7 bases not matched to a gene. CDR3 length: 15 amino acids. CDR1 and CDR2 from the germline V gene are DFQATT and SNEGSKA (reference sequence). CDR3 DNA: TGCAGTGCAAAGACTAGCGGGGGGGCTCACGGGGAGCTGTTTTTT. It yields the protein CSAKTSGGAHGELFF.

This clonotype was seen a few times. V gene TRBV13 combines with J gene TRBJ2-3; a weak D match, TRBD2 (5 bases). CDR3 length equals 16 residues. Per the germline V gene, CDR1 is PRHDT and CDR2 is FYEKMQ (reference sequence). V lost 3 bases and J 2 bases, leaving 15 bases between the germline ends. In nucleotides, the CDR3 is TGTGCCAGCAGCTTCTGGACGGAGGATATCACAGATACGCAGTATTTT. Amino acids: CASSFWTEDITDTQYF.

The rearrangement links TRBV6-6 to TRBJ1-5; 8 positions match TRBD1. The CDR3 is 17 residues long. Trimming removed 7 bases from V and 1 base from J; junction bases left unmatched: 12. CDR1 is MNHNY and CDR2 is SVGAGI in the germline V gene (reference sequence). Written as DNA, the CDR3 is TGTGCCAGCAATCCCCCACGGGACAGGTGGAGCAATCAGCCCCAGCATTTT. As protein: CASNPPRDRWSNQPQHF.

This sequence joins TRBV7-6 and TRBJ1-1, with unresolved D. There are 15 residues in the CDR3. V gave up 5 bases and J gave up 0 bases, with 13 bases separating them. CDR1 and CDR2 from the germline V gene are SGHVS and FNYEAQ. CDR3 DNA sequence: TGTGCCAGCAGCCGGAGGGCAACCATGAACACTGAAGCTTTCTTT. Translating it yields CASSRRATMNTEAFF.

This chain links TRBV20-1 with TRBJ2-7; TRBD1 is a possible D gene (6 bases). V was trimmed by 6 bases and J by 3 bases, leaving 18 bases between them. The CDR3 sequence is 14 residues long. Germline CDR1 reads DFQATT; CDR2 reads SNEGSKA (reference sequence). CDR3 bases: TGCAGTGCGGAAGGGGTTAAGGGGGACTACGAGCAGTACTTC. Its translation: CSAEGVKGDYEQYF.

The chain employs TRBV20-1 and TRBJ2-5, with D unclear. Germline values: CDR1 DFQATT, CDR2 SNEGSKA (reference sequence). The CDR3 has 12 amino acids. V was cut by 5 bases and J by 11 bases, with 18 bases left in between. DNA for the CDR3: TGCAGTGCTTACGGGCCGTACAATGAGCAGTACTTC. It translates to CSAYGPYNEQYF.

The chain is built from TRBV7-9 and TRBJ1-3; D remains ambiguous. The CDR3 is 14 residues long. V lost 8 bases and J lost 2, with 13 bases in between. CDR1 is SEHNR and CDR2 is FQNEAQ in the germline V gene (reference sequence). CDR3 DNA sequence: TGTGCCAGCGAACGGGCAGGTACTGGAAACACCATATATTTT. It is translated as CASERAGTGNTIYF.

The rearrangement joins TRBV28 to TRBJ1-1; the D gene is possibly TRBD1 (6 bases). V was clipped by 6 bases and J by 1 base, with 15 bases between them. Per the germline V gene, CDR1 is MDHEN and CDR2 is SYDVKM. This CDR3 contains 15 residues. CDR3: CASRQARTENTEAFF. For the CDR3, the DNA is TGTGCCAGCAGGCAGGCCCGGACAGAGAACACTGAAGCTTTCTTT.

CDR3 region: CASSQVGWDYEQYF. CDR3 sequence (DNA): TGCGCCAGCAGCCAAGTAGGGTGGGACTACGAGCAGTACTTC. The V gene is TRBV4-1, the J gene TRBJ2-7; no reliable D call. V was trimmed by 1 base and J by 3 bases, leaving 10 bases between them. The germline gives CDR1 MGHRA, CDR2 YSYEKL. There are 14 residues in the CDR3.